The 2 T cell receptor beta chains given below trace back to one sample, sequenced in a study of monozygotic twins with inflammatory bowel disease. No DNA is given; TCRdb re-called the 5' RACE reads and lists each CDR3 protein once. This table lists 150,000 to 200,000 distinct CDR3 sequences. Sequenced input: blood. The receptors shown here come from a human donor with ulcerative colitis or Crohn's disease, or a healthy co-twin of an affected twin (not recorded which).

This chain links TRBV5-1 with TRBJ2-1; no DNA is available, so the TRBD2 call from TCRdb remains unchecked. The CDR3 runs 16 residues. Germline values: CDR1 SGHRS, CDR2 YFSETQ. CDR3 sequence reads: CASSWTSGSSYNEQFF.

The rearrangement joins TRBV11-1 to TRBJ2-3; the TCRdb D gene call, TRBD1, has no DNA to confirm it. This CDR3 is built from 17 residues. The germline CDR1 and CDR2 sequences are SGHAT and FQDESV (reference sequence). This CDR3 reads CASSLAGTTLGTDTQYF.